Below, 7 T cell receptor beta chains from the same sample are listed, as sequenced in a study of cytomegalovirus exposure and HLA in healthy donors. 13 Jbeta primers and 60 Vbeta primers were used for the PCR. Method: immunoSEQ multiplex PCR; TCRdb's copy keeps in-frame clones and lacks some. The table includes some 56,000 clones, about 80% detected once. The sample comprised PBMCs. The source of these receptors is a woman between 35 and 50 years old in good health and CMV-seronegative.

The chain has TRBV27 and TRBJ1-1; 8 nucleotides line up with TRBD1. The trim removed 3 bases at V and 5 bases at J, leaving 5 bases unmatched. Germline CDR1 reads MNHEY; CDR2 reads SMNVEV (reference sequence). The CDR3 extends over 14 amino acids. CDR3 sequence: CASSFRTGRTEAFF. CDR3 nucleotides: TGTGCCAGCAGTTTTAGGACAGGGCGGACTGAAGCTTTCTTT.

The rearrangement links TRBV5-1 to TRBJ2-7, with 9 positions matching TRBD2. Germline CDR1 is SGHRS and CDR2 is YFSETQ. After removal of 4 bases from V and 3 bases from J, the junction contained 2 bases not matched to a gene. This CDR3 is built from 13 residues. CDR3 residues: CASSQLAGYEQYF. The CDR3 DNA sequence: TGCGCCAGCAGCCAACTAGCGGGCTACGAGCAGTACTTC.

V usage is TRBV14 and J usage is TRBJ1-2; a possible D gene is TRBD1 (5 bases). Trimming took 2 bases from V and 4 from J, leaving 8 bases between them. The V gene's germline CDR1 is SGHDN and CDR2 FVKESK. There are 13 residues in the CDR3. The CDR3 nucleotides read TGTGCCAGCAGCCAAACGGGGGGCTATGGCTACACCTTC. Protein product: CASSQTGGYGYTF. Together with reference TRBV14 and TRBJ1-2, the CDR3 gives the full variable domain: EAGVTQFPSHSVIEKGQTVTLRCDPISGHDNLYWYRRVMGKEIKFLLHFVKESKQDESGMPNNRFLAERTGGTYSTLKVQPAELEDSGVYFCASSQTGGYGYTFGSGTRLTVV.

V usage is TRBV5-1 and J usage is TRBJ2-1; TRBD1 might be the D (6 bases). The germline V and J ends were trimmed by 0 bases and 9 bases, with 10 bases remaining between them. Germline CDR1 is SGHRS and CDR2 is YFSETQ. This CDR3 is 13 amino acids long. CDR3 amino acids: CASSLDRESEQFF. The CDR3 nucleotides are TGCGCCAGCAGCTTGGACAGGGAATCTGAGCAGTTCTTC.

The rearrangement uses TRBV9 and TRBJ1-1; D unclear. There are 16 residues in the CDR3. Germline CDR1 is SGDLS and CDR2 is YYNGEE. Trimming took off 0 bases at V and 1 base at J, with 13 bases between the two ends. As DNA, the CDR3 is TGTGCCAGCAGCGTAGGGGCTGACCTTCGGAACACTGAAGCTTTCTTT. Translating it yields CASSVGADLRNTEAFF.

As regards this clone: At one boundary the junction diverges from the germline segment, which might be a read error. The chain carries TRBV19 and TRBJ2-1, with D possibly being TRBD1 (5 bases). Germline V gene lookup returns CDR1 LNHDA and CDR2 SQIVND (reference sequence). The CDR3 is made up of 16 amino acids. This chain's CDR3 is CASSLDVGASYNEQFF. CDR3 nucleotides: TGTGCCAGTAGTTTAGATGTAGGGGCTTCCTACAATGAGCAGTTCTTC.

In its sample, this clone was seen a few times. The chain couples TRBV25-1 to TRBJ1-1; tentative D call: TRBD1 (6 bases). The CDR3 is 15 residues long. Germline CDR1 reads MGHDK; CDR2 reads SYGVNS. Trimming took off 2 bases at V and 2 bases at J, with 12 bases between the two ends. CDR3 protein: CASSEGPGVNTEAFF. As DNA, the CDR3 is TGTGCCAGCAGTGAAGGGCCAGGGGTAAACACTGAAGCTTTCTTT. Full variable domain (outside the CDR3, taken from reference TRBV25-1 and TRBJ1-1): EADIYQTPRYLVIGTGKKITLECSQTMGHDKMYWYQQDPGMELHLIHYSYGVNSTEKGDLSSESTVSRIRTEHFPLTLESARPSHTSQYLCASSEGPGVNTEAFFGQGTRLTVV.